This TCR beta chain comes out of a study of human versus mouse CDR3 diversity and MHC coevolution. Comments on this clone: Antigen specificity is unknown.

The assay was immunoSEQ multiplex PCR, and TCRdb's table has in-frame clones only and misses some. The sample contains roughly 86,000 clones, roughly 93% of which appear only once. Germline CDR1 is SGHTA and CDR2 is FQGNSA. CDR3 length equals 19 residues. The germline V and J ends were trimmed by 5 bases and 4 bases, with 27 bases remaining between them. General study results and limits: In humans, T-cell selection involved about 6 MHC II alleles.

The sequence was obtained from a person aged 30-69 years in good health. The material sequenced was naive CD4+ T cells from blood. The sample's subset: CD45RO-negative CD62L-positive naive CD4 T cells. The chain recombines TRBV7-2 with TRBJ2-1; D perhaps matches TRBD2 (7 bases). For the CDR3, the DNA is TGTGCCAGCAGCCGTAGAGGGGGGGGGCCGGGCTGGGGTTACAATGAGCAGTTCTTC. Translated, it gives CASSRRGGGPGWGYNEQFF. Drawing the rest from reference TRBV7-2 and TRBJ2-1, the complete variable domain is GAGVSQSPSNKVTEKGKDVELRCDPISGHTALYWYRQSLGQGLEFLIYFQGNSAPDKSGLPSDRFSAERTGGSVSTLTIQRTQQEDSAVYLCASSRRGGGPGWGYNEQFFGPGTRLTVL.